This T cell receptor beta chain comes out of a study of CD8 T cells in ankylosing spondylitis. Study outcomes and limitations: A motif of eight highly homologous TCR beta variants was seen as apparently characteristic of ankylosing spondylitis blood. Before this, some motif variants had been reported in reactive arthritis synovial fluid and blood. Clones linked with disease were CD8+ and fairly uncommon in the peripheral blood.

The CDR3 extends over 12 amino acids. CDR1 DFQATT and CDR2 SNEGSKA come from the germline V gene (reference sequence). The ends were cut back, 6 bases at V and 2 bases at J, with 11 bases in the middle. Making use of molecular barcodes, quantitative 5'-RACE generated TCR beta libraries. TCRdb redid the calling of the 5' RACE reads with MiXCR, one entry per CDR3 protein. The sample lists 390,000 or so distinct CDR3 sequences, under 25% occurring once. In the case of this clonotype: Antigen unknown.

The sample comprised blood, either unsorted or a sorted T cell fraction (not recorded which). V is TRBV20-1 and J is TRBJ2-7, with D unclear. The TCR sequence derives from a male donor with ankylosing spondylitis. CDR3 bases: TGCAGTGCCAGTCGGGTTACCTACGAGCAGTACTTC. Amino acid sequence: CSASRVTYEQYF.